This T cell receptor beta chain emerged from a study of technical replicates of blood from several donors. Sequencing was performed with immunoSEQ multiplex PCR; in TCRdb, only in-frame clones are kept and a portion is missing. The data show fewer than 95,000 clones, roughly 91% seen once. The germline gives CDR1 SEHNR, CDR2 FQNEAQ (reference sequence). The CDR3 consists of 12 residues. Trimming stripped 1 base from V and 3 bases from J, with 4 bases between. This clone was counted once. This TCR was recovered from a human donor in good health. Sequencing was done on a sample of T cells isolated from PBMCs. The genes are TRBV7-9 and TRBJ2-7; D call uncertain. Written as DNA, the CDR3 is TGTGCCAGCAGCTTAGTTCTCTACGAGCAGTACTTC. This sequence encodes CASSLVLYEQYF.